A single sample gave rise to the 4 T cell receptor beta chains below, sequenced in a study of blood T cell repertoires in COVID-19. Sequenced by immunoSEQ multiplex PCR; TCRdb stores in-frame clones only, minus some. Of 35,000 to 40,000 clones listed, about 84% are singletons. The sample consisted of peripheral blood. The receptor source for this set is an older man with active or convalescent COVID-19.

The chain couples TRBV7-3 to TRBJ2-7; 8 nucleotides agree with TRBD2. Trimming at V came to 2 bases and at J to 6 bases, leaving 3 bases not matched to a gene. The germline gives CDR1 SGHTA, CDR2 FQGTGA. This CDR3 region has 13 residues. The CDR3 DNA follows: TGTGCCAGCAGCTTAGCGGGAGGACCCGAGCAGTACTTC. As protein: CASSLAGGPEQYF.

This clone has only a few counts. J is TRBJ2-2 and V is TRBV11-3; D not certain. The CDR3 spans 15 residues. Germline V gene lookup returns CDR1 SGHNT and CDR2 YENEEA. V lost 1 base, J lost 3 bases, and 9 bases lay in between. In nucleotides, the CDR3 is TGTGCCAGCAGCTTAGCCCCTGTGTACACCGGGGAGCTGTTTTTT. This codes for CASSLAPVYTGELFF.

This clone has just a few counts. V usage is TRBV5-6 and J usage is TRBJ2-7; possibly TRBD1 for D (5 bases). Germline CDR1 reads SGHDT; CDR2 reads YYEEEE. V lost 2 bases and J lost 3, with 9 bases in between. The CDR3 has 13 amino acids. The CDR3 DNA follows: TGTGCCAGCAGCTTAGGGGTACTCTACGAGCAGTACTTC. Translating it yields CASSLGVLYEQYF. The complete variable domain, with remaining parts taken from reference TRBV5-6 and TRBJ2-7, reads DAGVTQSPTHLIKTRGQQVTLRCSPKSGHDTVSWYQQALGQGPQFIFQYYEEEERQRGNFPDRFSGHQFPNYSSELNVNALLLGDSALYLCASSLGVLYEQYFGPGTRLTVT.

This chain connects TRBV28 to TRBJ2-1, with 8 bases that match TRBD2. The CDR3 covers 13 residues. Germline-derived CDR1 and CDR2 are MDHEN and SYDVKM. Trimming took 6 bases from V and 10 from J; bases not matched to a gene: 8. Here the CDR3 reads CASRQLAAGEQFF. As DNA, the CDR3 is TGTGCCAGCAGACAACTAGCGGCGGGCGAGCAGTTCTTC.